Sequencing of this T cell receptor beta chain was carried out in a study of identifying expanded T cells in peripheral blood. Broader study findings: Across healthy donors, higher total template counts meant significantly greater approximately two-week count variance. Differentially abundant clones: roughly 1.2 between replicates, 16.4 at roughly 2 weeks, around 20 at four.

Libraries were prepared by immunoSEQ multiplex PCR; TCRdb keeps only in-frame clonotypes and omits some of them. The table shows some 120,000 clones, with 84% occurring only once. Concerning this clone: The antigen remains undetermined.

V lost 0 bases to trimming and J lost 2 bases, with 7 bases between them. The CDR3 is made up of 14 amino acids. Per the germline V gene, CDR1 is MNHNY and CDR2 is SVGAGI (reference sequence). Collection occurred without any documented infections or immune events in donors. The sequencing sample was made of blood. The chain uses TRBV6-6 and TRBJ1-1; possible D gene TRBD1, 5 bases. The receptor's source is a person between 18 and 69 years old in good health. CDR3 DNA sequence: TGTGCCAGCAGTTACTCGGGGGGAAACACTGAAGCTTTCTTT. This codes for CASSYSGGNTEAFF.